A few counts support the clone carrying this T cell receptor beta chain. Its antigen remains unidentified. Trimming pared 5 bases from V and 4 bases from J, leaving 16 bases between. This CDR3 is 14 amino acids long. Germline V gene sequence: CDR1 SGHRS, CDR2 YFSETQ. The data originate from a study of T-cell memory formation after mild COVID-19. Study background: Largely, the TCR clusters proved donor specific. Broader study findings: Specificity for SARS-CoV-2 was not confirmed among the second-wave clones peaking on day 37.

TCRdb analysed the 5' RACE reads with MiXCR anew, one entry per CDR3 protein. The data contain approximately 490,000 distinct CDR3 sequences, just over 20% of them singletons. Material for sequencing was PBMCs or a T cell subset sorted from them (not recorded which). The TCR originated in an adult woman who had mild COVID-19 (a few samples of this study predate the infection). Cell type and time point are not known. This rearrangement joins TRBV5-1 to TRBJ2-7; tentatively, D is TRBD1 (6 bases). The CDR3 sequence is CASSPAPTGYEQYF. The DNA of the CDR3 is TGCGCCAGCAGTCCAGCCCCGACAGGATACGAGCAGTACTTC.